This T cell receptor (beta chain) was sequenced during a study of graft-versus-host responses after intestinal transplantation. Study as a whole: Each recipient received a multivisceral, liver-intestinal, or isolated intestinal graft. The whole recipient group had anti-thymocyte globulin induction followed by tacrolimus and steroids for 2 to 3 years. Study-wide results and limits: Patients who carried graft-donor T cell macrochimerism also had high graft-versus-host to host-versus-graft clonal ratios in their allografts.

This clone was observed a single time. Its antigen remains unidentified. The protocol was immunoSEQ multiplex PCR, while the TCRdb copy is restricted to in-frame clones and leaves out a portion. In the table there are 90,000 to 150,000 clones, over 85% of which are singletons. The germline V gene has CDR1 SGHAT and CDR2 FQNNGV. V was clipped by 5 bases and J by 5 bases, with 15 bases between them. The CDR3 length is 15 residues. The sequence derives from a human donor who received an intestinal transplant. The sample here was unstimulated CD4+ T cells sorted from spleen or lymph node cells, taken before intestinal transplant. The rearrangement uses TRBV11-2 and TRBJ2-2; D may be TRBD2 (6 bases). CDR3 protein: CASSPPGRLTGELFF. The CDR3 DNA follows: TGTGCCAGCAGCCCGCCAGGGAGGTTAACCGGGGAGCTGTTTTTT.